This T cell receptor beta chain comes out of a study of T cell repertoires in urothelial bladder cancer (dated by TCRdb to about 2019). Context from the whole study: Of the roughly 12 resected lesions, three were clinical stage cT0, three were cTa, three were cT1, and three were cT2 or greater. The study compared clonality of the TCR repertoire in bladder tumors against clonality in benign bladder inflammation. About a dozen patients with bladder lesions who were undergoing transurethral resection were prospectively identified. Roughly eleven resected bladder lesions were studied, comprising urothelial carcinoma (UC+) and benign (UC-) specimens. What the authors observed across the whole study: The median percentage of tumor infiltrating lymphocytes was over 1.5% in carcinoma specimens and roughly 12% in benign specimens. In carcinoma specimens a single T-cell clone made up as much as 17% of infiltrating lymphocytes, compared with 2% in benign specimens. Urothelial carcinoma specimens had a median of 5,569 T cells, fewer than the median of around 26,000 seen in benign specimens.

Concerning this clone: This clone's antigen is unknown. Within one base of it there is no much larger clone, and no base qualities were kept.

Benign (UC-) specimens were resected bladder lesions without urothelial carcinoma. Specimens of bladder lesions were obtained during transurethral resection and kept at -80C. DNA was extracted from bladder specimens collected at transurethral resection. The TCR beta chain CDR3 region was sequenced with the immunoSEQ assay. On the authors' methods: For each specimen, T-cell fraction, clonal dominance and maximum TCR clone frequency were calculated. Sourced from immuneACCESS, this table was stored by TCRdb with only in-frame sequences that have V and J called. A share of the clones is absent; for the studies checked, an unresolved V gene accounts for under half, and the remainder has no known explanation. The DNA gave D and trimming, while V, J and clone size come from that table. The sample table lists roughly 11,000 clones, around two thirds of them with a count of one. The leading ten clones occupy 5.5% to 7% of the sample.

The CDR3 covers 15 residues, taking in both the cysteine and the phenylalanine. Here the CDR3 DNA is all that survives: 45 bases in frame from base 1. V was cut back by 6 bases and J by 6 bases, leaving a gap of 18 bases between them. CDR1 and CDR2 are drawn from the germline V gene: MNHEY, SVGAGI. This sequence originates from a human donor with a benign inflammatory bladder lesion. The rearranged segments are TRBV6-5 and TRBJ1-5; the D segment could be TRBD1, given 6 matching bases. The sample taken for sequencing was tumor-infiltrating cells from bladder cancer. This receptor has the CDR3 CASSQGSGGTQPQHF. The bases read TGTGCCAGCAGCCAGGGCTCGGGGGGCACTCAGCCCCAGCATTTT.